The entry below gives a single TCR beta chain sequence along with its context. Its target is not known. Only in-frame clones appear in the TCRdb table, and some are missing; sequencing was by immunoSEQ multiplex PCR. The sample consists of some 21,000 clones, about 83% of them appearing once. This entry is derived from a study of OX40 agonist ivuxolimab in advanced cancers. For the study at large: Intravenous ivuxolimab at 0.01 to 10 mg/kg was given to patients every 2 weeks. Prior checkpoint blockade (anti-PD-1, anti-PD-L1 or anti-CTLA-4) was permitted; over 30% had it.

This CDR3 has 15 residues. Unmatched junction bases numbered 7, after V lost 4 bases and J lost 1 base. Overall study results and limits: Also present in some nonresponders was a low level of normalized T-cell clonal expansion.

The chain uses TRBV5-3 and TRBJ1-1; 7 positions agree with TRBD1. TRBV5-3 is filed as an ORF, its function uncertain. The TCR comes from an adult with an advanced solid tumor such as melanoma, head and neck, liver or kidney cancer. The sample consisted of CD4+ or CD8+ T cells sorted from blood, taken in a trial of the OX40 agonist ivuxolimab. CDR3 amino acids: CARSGRTGPNTEAFF. The CDR3 DNA reads TGTGCCAGAAGCGGGAGGACAGGTCCGAACACTGAAGCTTTCTTT.